A selection of T cell receptor beta chains follows, all from one sample in a study of T cell responses to AZD1222 COVID-19 vaccine. The data were produced by immunoSEQ multiplex PCR, yet TCRdb's version contains in-frame clones alone and is incomplete. In the table there are 180,000 or so clones, roughly nine tenths of which are singletons. This sample comprised peripheral blood, obtained 28 days after the second AZD1222 dose. The receptor set was obtained from an adult who received the AZD1222 COVID-19 vaccine. Each CDR3 is given with its conserved first and last residue. Fields, in order: clone size, V gene, J gene, D gene, CDR3 DNA, CDR3 protein. The D gene is left open where the match is weak. A row's size may be missing; if present it is once, few, many or a size class.

NA,TRBV6-2/TRBV6-3,TRBJ2-7,NA,TGTGCCAGCAGTTACTCGATTGGCTATAGGGGCGAGCAGTACTTC,CASSYSIGYRGEQYF
NA,TRBV7-8,TRBJ1-1,NA,TGTGCCAGCAGCTTACCTGGGGGGCGGTCTGAAGCTTTCTTT,CASSLPGGRSEAFF
NA,TRBV18,TRBJ1-1,NA,TGTGCCAGCTCACCTAAAAGGGGGGCTGAAGCTTTCTTT,CASSPKRGAEAFF
NA,TRBV14,TRBJ2-1,NA,TGTGCCAGCAGCCAAGATATGGGCAATGAGCAGTTCTTC,CASSQDMGNEQFF
NA,TRBV2,TRBJ1-1,NA,TGTGCCAGCAGTGAGGCGGCGACACGCACTGAAGCTTTCTTT,CASSEAATRTEAFF
few,TRBV4-3,TRBJ1-1,TRBD1,TGCGCCAGCAGCCACAACAGGGGGCACACTGAAGCTTTCTTT,CASSHNRGHTEAFF
NA,TRBV18,TRBJ1-1,NA,TGTGCCAGCTCACCAAAGAGGTCCTCCGACGTGGAAGCTTTCTTT,CASSPKRSSDVEAFF
NA,TRBV9,TRBJ1-3,NA,TGTGCCAGCAGCGCCGACGGTCACTCTGGAAACACCATATATTTT,CASSADGHSGNTIYF
NA,TRBV10-3,TRBJ1-2,NA,TGTGCCATCAGTGACCCTGATGAGATCGTTAACTATGGCTACACCTTC,CAISDPDEIVNYGYTF
NA,TRBV4-3,TRBJ2-1,NA,TGCGCCAGCAGCCCCGAGGGCGCCCTCTACAATGAGCAGTTCTTC,CASSPEGALYNEQFF
once,TRBV10-3,TRBJ1-3,NA,TGTGCCATCAGGGACCGTCGCCGGCCTGGAAACACCATATATTTT,CAIRDRRRPGNTIYF
NA,TRBV11-1,TRBJ2-7,NA,TGTGCCAGCAGCTTAACGGAGGGGGCGGTCTACGAGCAGTACTTC,CASSLTEGAVYEQYF
NA,TRBV2,TRBJ2-7,NA,TGTGCCAGCAGTGGGGTTCACCTGAGCTCCTACGAGCAGTACTTC,CASSGVHLSSYEQYF
once,TRBV10-1,TRBJ2-5,NA,TGCGCCAGCAGGGGCTATTATCGGGGTAGAGAAGAGACCCAGTACTTC,CASRGYYRGREETQYF